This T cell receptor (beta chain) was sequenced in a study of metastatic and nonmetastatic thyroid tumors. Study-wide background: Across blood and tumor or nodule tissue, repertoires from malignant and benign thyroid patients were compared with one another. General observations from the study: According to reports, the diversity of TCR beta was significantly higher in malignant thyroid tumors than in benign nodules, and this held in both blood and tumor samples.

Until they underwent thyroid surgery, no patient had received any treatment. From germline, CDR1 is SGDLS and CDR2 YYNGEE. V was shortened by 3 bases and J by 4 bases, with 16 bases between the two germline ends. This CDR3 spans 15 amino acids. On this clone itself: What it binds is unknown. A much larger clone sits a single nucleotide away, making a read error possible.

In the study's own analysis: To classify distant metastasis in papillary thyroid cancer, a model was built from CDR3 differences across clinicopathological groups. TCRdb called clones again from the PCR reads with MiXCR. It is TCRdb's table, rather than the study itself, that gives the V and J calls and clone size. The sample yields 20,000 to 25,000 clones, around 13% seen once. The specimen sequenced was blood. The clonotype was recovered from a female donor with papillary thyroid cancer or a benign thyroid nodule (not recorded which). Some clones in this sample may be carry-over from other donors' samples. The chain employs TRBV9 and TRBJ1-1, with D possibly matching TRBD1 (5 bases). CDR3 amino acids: CASSAITRGSTEAFF. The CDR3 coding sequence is TGTGCCAGCAGCGCCATTACACGGGGGAGCACTGAAGCTTTCTTT.